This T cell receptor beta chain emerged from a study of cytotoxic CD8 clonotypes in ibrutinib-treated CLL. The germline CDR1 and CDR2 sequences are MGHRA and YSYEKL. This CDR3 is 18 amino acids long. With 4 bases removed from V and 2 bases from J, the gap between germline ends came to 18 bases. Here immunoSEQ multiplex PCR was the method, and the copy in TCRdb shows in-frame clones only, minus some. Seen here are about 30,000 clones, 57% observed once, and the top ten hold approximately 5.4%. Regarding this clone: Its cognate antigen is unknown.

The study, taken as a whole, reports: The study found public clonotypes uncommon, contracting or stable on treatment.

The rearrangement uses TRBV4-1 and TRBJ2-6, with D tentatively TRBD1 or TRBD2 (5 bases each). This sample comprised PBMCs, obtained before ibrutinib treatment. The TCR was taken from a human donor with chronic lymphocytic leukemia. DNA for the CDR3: TGCGCCAGCAGCCCAAAGGGTGGTGGGGGTACTGGGGCCAACGTCCTGACTTTC. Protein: CASSPKGGGGTGANVLTF.